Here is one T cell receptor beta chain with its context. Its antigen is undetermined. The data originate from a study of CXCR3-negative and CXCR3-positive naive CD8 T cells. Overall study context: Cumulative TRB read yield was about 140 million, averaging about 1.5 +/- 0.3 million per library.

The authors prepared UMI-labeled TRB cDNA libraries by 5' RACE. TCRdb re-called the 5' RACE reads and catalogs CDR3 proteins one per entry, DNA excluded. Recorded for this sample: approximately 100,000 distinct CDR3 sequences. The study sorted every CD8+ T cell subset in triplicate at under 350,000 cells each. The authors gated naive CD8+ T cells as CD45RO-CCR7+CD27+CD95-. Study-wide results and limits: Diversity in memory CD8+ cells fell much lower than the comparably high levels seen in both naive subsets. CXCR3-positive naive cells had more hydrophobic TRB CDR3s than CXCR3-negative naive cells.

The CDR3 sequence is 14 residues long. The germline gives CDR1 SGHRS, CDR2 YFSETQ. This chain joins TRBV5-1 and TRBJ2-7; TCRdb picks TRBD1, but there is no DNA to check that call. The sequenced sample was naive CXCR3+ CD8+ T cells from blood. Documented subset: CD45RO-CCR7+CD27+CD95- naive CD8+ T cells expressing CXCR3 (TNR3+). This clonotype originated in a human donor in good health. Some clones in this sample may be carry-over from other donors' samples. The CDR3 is CASSRGQGAYEQYF. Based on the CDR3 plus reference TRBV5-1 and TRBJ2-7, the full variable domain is KAGVTQTPRYLIKTRGQQVTLSCSPISGHRSVSWYQQTPGQGLQFLFEYFSETQRNKGNFPGRFSGRQFSNSRSEMNVSTLELGDSALYLCASSRGQGAYEQYFGPGTRLTVT.